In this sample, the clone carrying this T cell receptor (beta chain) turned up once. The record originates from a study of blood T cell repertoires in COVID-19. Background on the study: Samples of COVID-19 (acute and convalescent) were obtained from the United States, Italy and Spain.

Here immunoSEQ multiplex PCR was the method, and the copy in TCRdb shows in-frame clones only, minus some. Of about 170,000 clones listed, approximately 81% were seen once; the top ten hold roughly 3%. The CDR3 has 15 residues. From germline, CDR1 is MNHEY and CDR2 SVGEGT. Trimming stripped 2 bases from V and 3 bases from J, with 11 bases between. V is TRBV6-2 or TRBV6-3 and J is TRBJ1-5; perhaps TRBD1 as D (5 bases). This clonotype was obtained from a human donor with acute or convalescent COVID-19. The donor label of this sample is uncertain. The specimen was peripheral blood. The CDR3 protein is CASSYLDRPNQPQHF. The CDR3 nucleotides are TGTGCCAGCAGTTACCTAGACAGACCCAATCAGCCCCAGCATTTT.